This record covers a single T cell receptor (beta chain). Its antigen is not identified. These data are taken from a study of T-cell memory formation after mild COVID-19. The study's findings and limits: The main location of contracting CD4+ clones was CM and EM, and that of contracting CD8+ clones was EMRA.

TCRalpha and TCRbeta libraries used 5'RACE with constant-segment primers and UMIs. MiXCR, applied by TCRdb to the 5' RACE reads, yields one record per CDR3 protein. The data contain 300,000 to 400,000 distinct CDR3 sequences, roughly an eighth of them singletons. The ends lost 4 bases at V and 7 bases at J; junction bases unmatched: 16. CDR3 length: 17 amino acids. The V gene's germline CDR1 is SGHTA and CDR2 FQGNSA. The sample was PBMCs or a T cell subset sorted from them (not recorded which). The chain recombines TRBV7-2 with TRBJ2-1, with 7 bases aligning to TRBD2. This sequence originates from a man between 18 and 35 years old who had mild COVID-19 (a few samples of this study predate the infection). Cell type and time point are not known. CDR3 region: CASSSPPLVAGENEQFF. In DNA, the CDR3 is TGTGCCAGCAGCTCCCCCCCCTTGGTAGCGGGTGAGAATGAGCAGTTCTTC.